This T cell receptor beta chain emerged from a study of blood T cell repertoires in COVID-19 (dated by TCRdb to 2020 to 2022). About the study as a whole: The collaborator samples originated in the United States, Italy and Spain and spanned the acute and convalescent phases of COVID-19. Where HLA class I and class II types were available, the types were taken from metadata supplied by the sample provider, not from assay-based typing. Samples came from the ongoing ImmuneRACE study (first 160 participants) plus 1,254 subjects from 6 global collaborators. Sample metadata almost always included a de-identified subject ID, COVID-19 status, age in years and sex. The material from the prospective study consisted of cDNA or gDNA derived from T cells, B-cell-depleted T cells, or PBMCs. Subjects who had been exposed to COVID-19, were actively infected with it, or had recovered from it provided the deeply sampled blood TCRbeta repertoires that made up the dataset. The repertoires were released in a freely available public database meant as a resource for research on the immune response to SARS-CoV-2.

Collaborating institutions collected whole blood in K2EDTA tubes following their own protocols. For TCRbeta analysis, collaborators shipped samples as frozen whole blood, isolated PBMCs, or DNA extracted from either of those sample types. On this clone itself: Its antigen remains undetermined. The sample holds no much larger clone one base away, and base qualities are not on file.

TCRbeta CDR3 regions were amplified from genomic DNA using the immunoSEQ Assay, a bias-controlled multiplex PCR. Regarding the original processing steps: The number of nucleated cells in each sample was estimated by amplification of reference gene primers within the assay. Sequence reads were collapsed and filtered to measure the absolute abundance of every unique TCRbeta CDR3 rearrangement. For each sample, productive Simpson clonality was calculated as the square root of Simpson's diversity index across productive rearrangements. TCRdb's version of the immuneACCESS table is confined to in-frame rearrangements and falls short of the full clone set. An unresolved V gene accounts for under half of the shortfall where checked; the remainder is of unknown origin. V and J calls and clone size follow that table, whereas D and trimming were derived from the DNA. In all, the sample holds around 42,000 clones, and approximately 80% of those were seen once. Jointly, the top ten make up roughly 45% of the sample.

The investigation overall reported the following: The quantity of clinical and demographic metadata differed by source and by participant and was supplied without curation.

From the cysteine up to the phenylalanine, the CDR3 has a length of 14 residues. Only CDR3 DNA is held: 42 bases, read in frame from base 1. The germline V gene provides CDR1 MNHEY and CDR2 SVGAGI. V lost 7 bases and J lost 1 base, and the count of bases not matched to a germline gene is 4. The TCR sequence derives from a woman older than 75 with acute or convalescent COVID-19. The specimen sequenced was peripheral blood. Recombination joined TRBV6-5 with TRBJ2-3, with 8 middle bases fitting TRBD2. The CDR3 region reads CASTDGGGTDTQYF. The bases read TGTGCCAGCACCGACGGGGGGGGCACAGATACGCAGTATTTT.